One and the same sample provided the 18 T cell receptor beta chains below, sequenced in a study of T cell responses to AZD1222 COVID-19 vaccine. Produced via immunoSEQ multiplex PCR; TCRdb's table is partial and in-frame only. The sample holds some 130,000 clones, 85% to 95% seen once. Sequenced here: peripheral blood, sampled 28 days after the second AZD1222 dose. These receptors were taken from an adult who received the AZD1222 COVID-19 vaccine.

The V call is TRBV6-2 or TRBV6-3, the J call TRBJ2-3; TRBD2 is a possible D gene (7 bases). V was clipped by 1 base and J by 6 bases, with 26 bases between them. Germline-derived CDR1 and CDR2 are MNHEY and SVGEGT. The CDR3 is 19 amino acids. The CDR3 DNA is TGTGCCAGCAGTTACTTGTCAAGTAGGGGGGGGAACGCGCAGGATACGCAGTATTTT. Protein product: CASSYLSSRGGNAQDTQYF.

The chain joins TRBV11-3 to TRBJ1-5; 10 bases match TRBD1. CDR3 length: 18 amino acids. Per the germline V gene, CDR1 is SGHNT and CDR2 is YENEEA. Germline trimming cut 3 bases from V and 7 bases from J; bases unmatched to any gene: 15. This CDR3 reads CASSFVYRDRGWEQPQHF. The CDR3 region has the DNA TGTGCCAGCAGCTTCGTCTATCGGGACAGGGGATGGGAGCAGCCCCAGCATTTT.

The chain employs TRBV11-3 and TRBJ2-6; 10 bases align to TRBD1. Germline V gene data show CDR1 as SGHNT and CDR2 as YENEEA. Trimming cost V 5 bases and J 1 base; bases outside gene matches: 5. The CDR3 runs 17 residues. This chain's CDR3 is CASSPWTGGSGANVLTF. Here the CDR3 DNA reads TGTGCCAGCAGCCCTTGGACAGGGGGTTCTGGGGCCAACGTCCTGACTTTC.

The V call is TRBV5-1, the J call TRBJ1-5, with 7 bases identical to TRBD1. CDR3 length: 15 amino acids. The ends lost 0 bases at V and 5 bases at J; junction bases unmatched: 5. Germline values: CDR1 SGHRS, CDR2 YFSETQ. This CDR3 reads CASSLGDREDQPQHF. In DNA, the CDR3 is TGCGCCAGCAGCTTGGGAGACAGGGAGGATCAGCCCCAGCATTTT.

The chain combines TRBV27 with TRBJ1-6; unclear D gene. The CDR3 runs 14 residues. From germline, CDR1 is MNHEY and CDR2 SMNVEV (reference sequence). Between the trimmed V and J ends, which lost 2 bases and 8 bases, there was a span of 10 bases. The CDR3 sequence: CASSLTPGHSPLHF. In DNA, the CDR3 is TGTGCCAGCAGTTTAACCCCGGGCCATTCACCCCTCCACTTT.

This chain links TRBV9 with TRBJ2-7; 8 nucleotides align to TRBD1. Germline loops: CDR1 SGDLS, CDR2 YYNGEE. The CDR3 contains 16 residues. The V and J ends lost 6 bases and 6 bases, in that order; junction bases with no gene match: 17. The CDR3 sequence: CASIQGDRTSWLEQYF. Written as DNA, the CDR3 is TGTGCCAGCATCCAGGGGGACAGGACTTCTTGGCTCGAGCAGTACTTC.

The chain carries TRBV7-9 and TRBJ2-6; D might be TRBD1 (6 bases). CDR3 length: 17 residues. The V gene lost 2 bases and the J gene lost 4 bases, with 15 bases spanning the gap. Germline V gene lookup returns CDR1 SEHNR and CDR2 FQNEAQ (reference sequence). The DNA for the CDR3 is TGTGCCAGCAGCTTAACTTCAGGGGCTACAGGGGCCAACGTCCTGACTTTC. This gives the protein CASSLTSGATGANVLTF.

The rearrangement uses TRBV19 and TRBJ2-1; TRBD2 aligns across 13 bases. The V gene's germline CDR1 is LNHDA and CDR2 SQIVND (reference sequence). The CDR3 is 16 amino acids. Trimming took 6 bases from V and 2 from J; bases not matched to a gene: 4. The CDR3 bases are TGTGCCAGTAGGGGACTAGCGGGGAAGACCTACAATGAGCAGTTCTTC. It yields the protein CASRGLAGKTYNEQFF.

The genes are TRBV4-1 and TRBJ1-5, with TRBD1 matching over 11 bases. Trimming removed 0 bases from V and 2 bases from J; junction bases left unmatched: 6. From germline, CDR1 is MGHRA and CDR2 YSYEKL. This CDR3 spans 18 amino acids. CDR3 DNA: TGCGCCAGCAGCCAAGATCGGACAGGGGGCACTGGCAATCAGCCCCAGCATTTT. Translation gives CASSQDRTGGTGNQPQHF.

The chain employs TRBV5-1 and TRBJ2-7; possibly TRBD1 for D (6 bases). The CDR3 runs 14 residues. CDR1 SGHRS and CDR2 YFSETQ come from the germline V gene. Trimming took off 3 bases at V and 3 bases at J, with 13 bases between the two ends. The CDR3 nucleotides are TGCGCCAGCAGCTCCGAGGGACACCTCTACGAGCAGTACTTC. Amino acids: CASSSEGHLYEQYF.

This sequence joins TRBV2 and TRBJ2-7, with D tentatively TRBD2 (7 bases). The length of the CDR3 is 15 residues. V shed 6 bases and J shed 2 bases, with 17 bases lying between them. Germline V lookup: CDR1 SNHLY, CDR2 FYNNEI. The CDR3 coding sequence is TGTGCCAGCAGCGGTAAAGGGGGGGGCGCCTACGAGCAGTACTTC. Translation: CASSGKGGGAYEQYF.

This clone was observed a single time. The chain combines TRBV12-3 or TRBV12-4 with TRBJ2-1; no definite D call. V shed 1 base and J shed 7 bases, with 8 bases lying between them. The CDR3 length is 13 residues. The DNA for the CDR3 is TGTGCCAGCAGTTTAGTTGGGAAGAATGAGCAGTTCTTC. It yields the protein CASSLVGKNEQFF.

V usage is TRBV10-3 and J usage is TRBJ2-3; TRBD2 matches 13 bases. The CDR3 extends over 16 amino acids. Germline V gives CDR1 ENHRY, CDR2 SYGVKD. The ends lost 6 bases at V and 5 bases at J; junction bases unmatched: 8. This CDR3 reads CAISKTSGGAGDTQYF. CDR3 DNA sequence: TGTGCCATCAGCAAAACTAGCGGGGGGGCCGGAGATACGCAGTATTTT.

Here the CDR3 reads CASSLGTSHTEAFF. CDR3 nucleotides: TGTGCCAGCAGCTTGGGGACATCACACACTGAAGCTTTCTTT. This chain uses TRBV5-4 with TRBJ1-1; D is possibly TRBD1 (5 bases). CDR1 and CDR2 from the germline V gene are SGHNT and YYREEE (reference sequence). The V end was cut by 0 bases, the J end by 3 bases, with 9 bases between. CDR3 length: 14 amino acids.

This chain uses TRBV18 with TRBJ2-5, with TRBD2 as a possible D gene (6 bases). V was trimmed by 3 bases and J by 5 bases, leaving 13 bases between them. The CDR3 has 14 residues. From germline, CDR1 is KGHSH and CDR2 LQKENI. Written as DNA, the CDR3 is TGTGCCAGCTCACCGCCATCGGAGGGGGAGACCCAGTACTTC. Amino acids: CASSPPSEGETQYF.

The J gene is TRBJ1-1, the V gene TRBV20-1; 7 bases map to TRBD1. The CDR3 runs to 14 residues. Trimming took 3 bases from V and 1 from J; bases not matched to a gene: 5. The germline V gene has CDR1 DFQATT and CDR2 SNEGSKA (reference sequence). The CDR3, as DNA: TGCAGTGCTAGTCCTGGGGACAGGAACACTGAAGCTTTCTTT. This translates into CSASPGDRNTEAFF.

The chain links TRBV7-9 to TRBJ1-6; 9 positions match TRBD1. The CDR3 is 15 residues long. CDR1 and CDR2 (germline): SEHNR, FQNEAQ (reference sequence). The trim removed 2 bases at V and 7 bases at J, leaving 3 bases unmatched. The CDR3 nucleotides are TGTGCCAGCAGCTTAACGGGGACAGGGAATTCACCCCTCCACTTT. It encodes CASSLTGTGNSPLHF.

This clone appeared a single time. The rearrangement joins TRBV19 to TRBJ2-2; tentatively, D is TRBD1 or TRBD2 (5 bases each). CDR3 length: 16 amino acids. Trimming removed 9 bases from V and 0 bases from J, with 17 bases in between. CDR1 and CDR2 from the germline V gene are LNHDA and SQIVND (reference sequence). The CDR3 spells CASRDLLGSNTGELFF. DNA of the CDR3: TGTGCCAGCCGGGACCTCCTTGGGTCGAACACCGGGGAGCTGTTTTTT.